This passage covers 16 T cell receptor beta chains from one sample sequenced in a study of regulatory T cells in long-lasting Graves disease. Researchers made TCR beta libraries by using iRepertoire HTBI primers and running Arm-PCR on CDR3 regions. One entry per CDR3 protein, called by TCRdb with MiXCR from the multiplex PCR reads. The sample shows roughly 450,000 distinct CDR3 sequences, approximately 23% of them seen only once. Time point indicated: persistent/refractory GD, antithyroid drugs over 5 years with positive TRAb. Isolated PBMC RNA provided the starting material for the TCR library. The specimen comprised peripheral blood mononuclear cells (PBMCs), sampled when the disease was refractory, from a patient treated with antithyroid drugs. Source of these receptors: a female donor with Graves disease.

The chain combines TRBV5-1 with TRBJ1-2; no clear D gene. The CDR3 is made up of 13 amino acids. V lost 3 bases, J lost 5 bases, and 11 bases lay in between. Per germline, CDR1 SGHRS and CDR2 YFSETQ. CDR3 DNA: TGCGCCAGCAGCTCCGGCAGAAAATATGGCTACACCTTC. Amino acids: CASSSGRKYGYTF. Filled out from reference TRBV5-1 and TRBJ1-2, the complete variable domain reads KAGVTQTPRYLIKTRGQQVTLSCSPISGHRSVSWYQQTPGQGLQFLFEYFSETQRNKGNFPGRFSGRQFSNSRSEMNVSTLELGDSALYLCASSSGRKYGYTFGSGTRLTVV.

This clonotype was detected only a few times. This chain links TRBV6-2 or TRBV6-3 with TRBJ1-2, with TRBD1 matching 8 bases. There are 14 residues in the CDR3. Germline lookup yields CDR1 MNHEY and CDR2 SVGEGT. The V and J ends lost 6 bases and 3 bases, in that order; junction bases with no gene match: 6. DNA of the CDR3: TGTGCCAGCAGCCGCGACAGGGGCTACTATGGCTACACCTTC. This sequence encodes CASSRDRGYYGYTF.

This clonotype was seen a handful of times. The V gene is TRBV28, the J gene TRBJ1-6, with D tentatively TRBD1 (5 bases). Germline CDR1 and CDR2: MDHEN and SYDVKM. Trimming left V 3 bases short and J 6 bases short, with 9 bases between. The CDR3 sequence is 14 residues long. CDR3 in amino acids: CASSFTGSNSPLHF. Here the CDR3 DNA reads TGTGCCAGCAGTTTCACAGGAAGTAATTCACCCCTCCACTTT. The full variable domain, completed using reference TRBV28 and TRBJ1-6, is DVKVTQSSRYLVKRTGEKVFLECVQDMDHENMFWYRQDPGLGLRLIYFSYDVKMKEKGDIPEGYSVSREKKERFSLILESASTNQTSMYLCASSFTGSNSPLHFGNGTRLTVT.

This clonotype showed up many times. This rearrangement joins TRBV29-1 to TRBJ2-5, with D maybe TRBD1 (5 bases). V was cut by 4 bases and J by 2 bases, with 14 bases left in between. There are 14 residues in the CDR3. The germline V gene has CDR1 SQVTM and CDR2 ANQGSEA. The CDR3 sequence: CSVAPRALQETQYF. The CDR3 DNA sequence: TGCAGCGTTGCTCCCAGGGCCTTACAAGAGACCCAGTACTTC.

In regard to this clonotype: Possible read error: a much larger clone is one base away. CDR3 nucleotides: TGTGTCAGCAGCATACTAGACGAGCAGTACTTC. This codes for CVSSILDEQYF. The genes are TRBV28 and TRBJ2-7; a possible D gene is TRBD2 (5 bases). Germline CDR1 is MDHEN and CDR2 is SYDVKM. The CDR3 extends over 11 amino acids.

This clonotype was seen repeatedly, ten times or more. The V gene is TRBV27, the J gene TRBJ2-7; no clear D. Trimming removed 2 bases at V and 7 bases at J, with 12 bases between. Per the germline V gene, CDR1 is MNHEY and CDR2 is SMNVEV (reference sequence). This CDR3 region has 13 residues. The CDR3 bases are TGTGCCAGCAGTTTACAGGACCTACGGGAGCAGTACTTC. Its translation: CASSLQDLREQYF.

This clonotype was seen many times. The chain combines TRBV2 with TRBJ1-3, with D uncertain. The V gene lost 10 bases and the J gene lost 1 base, with 11 bases spanning the gap. This CDR3 spans 13 amino acids. CDR1 SNHLY and CDR2 FYNNEI come from the germline V gene. CDR3 DNA sequence: TGTGCCACCCCGATTCTATCTGGAAACACCATATATTTT. This sequence encodes CATPILSGNTIYF.

V and J are TRBV5-1 and TRBJ1-2; the match to TRBD1 covers 7 bases. Germline trimming cut 2 bases from V and 4 bases from J; bases unmatched to any gene: 8. This CDR3 contains 15 residues. Per germline, CDR1 SGHRS and CDR2 YFSETQ. Written as DNA, the CDR3 is TGCGCCAGCAGCTTTGGTTCGGACAGGTTCTATGGCTACACCTTC. Encoded protein: CASSFGSDRFYGYTF.

The V and J genes are TRBV20-1 and TRBJ1-5, with D hard to call. The CDR3 has 15 amino acids. With 3 bases removed from V and 0 bases from J, the gap between germline ends came to 12 bases. Germline CDR1 is DFQATT and CDR2 is SNEGSKA (reference sequence). CDR3 region: CSASPAFHSNQPQHF. The CDR3 DNA follows: TGCAGTGCTAGCCCTGCGTTCCATAGCAATCAGCCCCAGCATTTT.

This chain's CDR3 is CASRQGPPRTGELFF. CDR3 DNA sequence: TGTGCCAGCAGACAGGGACCCCCCCGTACCGGGGAGCTGTTTTTT. The chain couples TRBV12-3 or TRBV12-4 to TRBJ2-2, with a possible D match to TRBD1 (6 bases). The CDR3 spans 15 residues. V lost 6 bases, J lost 5 bases, and 16 bases lay in between.

This clonotype was observed at least ten times. The chain joins TRBV7-2 to TRBJ2-7; D ambiguous. Trimming removed 4 bases at V and 6 bases at J, with 13 bases between. This CDR3 is 13 amino acids long. The V gene's germline CDR1 is SGHTA and CDR2 FQGNSA. CDR3 region: CASSWNRPGEQYF. The DNA for the CDR3 is TGTGCCAGCAGCTGGAATCGCCCGGGCGAGCAGTACTTC.

This rearrangement joins TRBV11-3 to TRBJ1-6, with D possibly TRBD1 on 5 matching bases. The V end was cut by 0 bases, the J end by 6 bases, with 12 bases between. Per germline, CDR1 SGHNT and CDR2 YENEEA. There are 16 residues in the CDR3. The CDR3 region has the DNA TGTGCCAGCAGCTTAGATCTGGCAGGGTTTAATTCACCCCTCCACTTT. Its protein product is CASSLDLAGFNSPLHF.

The rearrangement uses TRBV2 and TRBJ1-3; D is possibly TRBD1 (5 bases). CDR1 and CDR2 from the germline V gene are SNHLY and FYNNEI. The CDR3 length is 15 residues. The V gene lost 6 bases and the J gene lost 0 bases, with 12 bases spanning the gap. The DNA of the CDR3 is TGTGCCAGCAGCGCGGGACGGGGCTCTGGAAACACCATATATTTT. This codes for CASSAGRGSGNTIYF. Full variable domain (missing parts from reference TRBV2 and TRBJ1-3): EPEVTQTPSHQVTQMGQEVILRCVPISNHLYFYWYRQILGQKVEFLVSFYNNEISEKSEIFDDQFSVERPDGSNFTLKIRSTKLEDSAMYFCASSAGRGSGNTIYFGEGSWLTVV.

The J gene is TRBJ1-1, the V gene TRBV7-2; D gene uncertain. Trimming left V 2 bases short and J 5 bases short, with 24 bases between. The CDR3 is 18 amino acids. The germline V gene has CDR1 SGHTA and CDR2 FQGNSA. The CDR3 loop reads CASSLKTKRPPTSTEAFF. The CDR3 coding sequence is TGTGCCAGCAGCTTAAAAACAAAACGCCCCCCTACCTCGACTGAAGCTTTCTTT.

The chain recombines TRBV29-1 with TRBJ1-1, with 7 bases aligning to TRBD1. CDR1 and CDR2 (germline): SQVTM, ANQGSEA. The CDR3 runs 15 residues. After removal of 7 bases from V and 6 bases from J, the junction contained 17 bases not matched to a gene. Here the CDR3 reads CSASRPATGTAEAFF. The CDR3 DNA sequence: TGCAGCGCTTCACGACCGGCTACCGGGACAGCTGAAGCTTTCTTT.

This clonotype showed up many times. The chain is built from TRBV28 and TRBJ1-5, with D perhaps matching TRBD1 (5 bases). The CDR3 consists of 15 residues. Per the germline V gene, CDR1 is MDHEN and CDR2 is SYDVKM. The ends were cut back, 9 bases at V and 6 bases at J, with 21 bases in the middle. CDR3 protein: CASRRGFSTLQPQHF. CDR3 coding DNA: TGTGCCAGTAGGAGGGGATTCAGTACTCTTCAGCCCCAGCATTTT. The whole variable domain, filled in from reference TRBV28 and TRBJ1-5, reads DVKVTQSSRYLVKRTGEKVFLECVQDMDHENMFWYRQDPGLGLRLIYFSYDVKMKEKGDIPEGYSVSREKKERFSLILESASTNQTSMYLCASRRGFSTLQPQHFGDGTRLSIL.